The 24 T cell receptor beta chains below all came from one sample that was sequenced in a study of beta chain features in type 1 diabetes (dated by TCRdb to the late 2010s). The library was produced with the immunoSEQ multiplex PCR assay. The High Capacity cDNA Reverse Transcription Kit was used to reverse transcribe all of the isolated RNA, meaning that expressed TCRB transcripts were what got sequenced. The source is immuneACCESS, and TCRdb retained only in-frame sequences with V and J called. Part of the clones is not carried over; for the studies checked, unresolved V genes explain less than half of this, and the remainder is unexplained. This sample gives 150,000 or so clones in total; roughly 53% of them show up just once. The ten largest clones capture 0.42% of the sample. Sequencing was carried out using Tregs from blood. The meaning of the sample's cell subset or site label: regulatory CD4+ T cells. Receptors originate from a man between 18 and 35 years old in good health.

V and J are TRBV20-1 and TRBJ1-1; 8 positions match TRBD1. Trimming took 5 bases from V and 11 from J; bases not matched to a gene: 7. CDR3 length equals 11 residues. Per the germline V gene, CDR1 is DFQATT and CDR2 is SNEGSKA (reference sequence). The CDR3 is CSARTGYGAFF. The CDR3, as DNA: TGCAGTGCTCGGACAGGGTATGGGGCTTTCTTT.

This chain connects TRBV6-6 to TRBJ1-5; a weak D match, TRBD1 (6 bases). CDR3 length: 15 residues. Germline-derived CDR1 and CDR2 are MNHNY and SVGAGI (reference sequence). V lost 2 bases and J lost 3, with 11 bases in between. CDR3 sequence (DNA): TGTGCCAGCAGTTACGGGGCAGGGGCCAATCAGCCCCAGCATTTT. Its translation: CASSYGAGANQPQHF.

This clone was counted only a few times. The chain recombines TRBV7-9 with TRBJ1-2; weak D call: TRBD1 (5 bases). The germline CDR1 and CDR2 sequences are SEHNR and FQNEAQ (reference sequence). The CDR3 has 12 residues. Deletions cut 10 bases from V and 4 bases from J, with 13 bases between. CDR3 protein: CATAGGGYGYTF. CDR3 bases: TGTGCCACCGCCGGGGGTGGCTATGGCTACACCTTC.

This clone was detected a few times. DNA of the CDR3: TGTGCCAGCACCCGACTAGTTCACGAGCAGTACTTC. The encoded protein is CASTRLVHEQYF. The gene calls are TRBV2 and TRBJ2-5, with D perhaps TRBD2 (6 bases). The end of the DNA aligns better with TRBJ2-7, so the J call may be wrong. This CDR3 is 12 amino acids long. Per the germline V gene, CDR1 is SNHLY and CDR2 is FYNNEI.

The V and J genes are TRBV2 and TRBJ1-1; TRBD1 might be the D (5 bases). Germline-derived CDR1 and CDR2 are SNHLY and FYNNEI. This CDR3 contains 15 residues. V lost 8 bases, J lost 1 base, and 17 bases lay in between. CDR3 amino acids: CASSPSRARNTEAFF. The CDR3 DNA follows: TGTGCCAGCTCCCCGAGCAGGGCCAGGAACACTGAAGCTTTCTTT.

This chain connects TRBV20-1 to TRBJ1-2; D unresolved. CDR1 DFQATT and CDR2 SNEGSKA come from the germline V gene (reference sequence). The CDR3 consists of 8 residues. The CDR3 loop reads CRPTGGTF. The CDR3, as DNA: TGCAGACCGACCGGCGGGACCTTC.

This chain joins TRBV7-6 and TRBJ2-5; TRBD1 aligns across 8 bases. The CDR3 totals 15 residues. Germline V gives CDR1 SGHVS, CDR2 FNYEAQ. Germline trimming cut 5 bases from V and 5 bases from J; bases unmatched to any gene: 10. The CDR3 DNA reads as TGTGCCAGCAGCATGGGACAGGAGCGTTGGGAGACCCAGTACTTC. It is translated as CASSMGQERWETQYF.

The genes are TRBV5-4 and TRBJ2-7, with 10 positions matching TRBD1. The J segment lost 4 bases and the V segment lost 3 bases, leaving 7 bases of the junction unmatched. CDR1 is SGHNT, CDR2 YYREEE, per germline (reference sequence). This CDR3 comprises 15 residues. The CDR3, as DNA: TGTGCCAGCAGCTATGGGACAGGGGTTCGGTACGAGCAGTACTTC. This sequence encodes CASSYGTGVRYEQYF.

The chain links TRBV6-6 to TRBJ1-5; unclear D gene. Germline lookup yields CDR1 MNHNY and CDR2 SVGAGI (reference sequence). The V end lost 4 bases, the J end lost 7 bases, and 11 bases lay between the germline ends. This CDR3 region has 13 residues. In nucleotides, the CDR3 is TGTGCCAGCAGTTCCGAACGAGGGCAGCCCCAGCATTTT. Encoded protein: CASSSERGQPQHF.

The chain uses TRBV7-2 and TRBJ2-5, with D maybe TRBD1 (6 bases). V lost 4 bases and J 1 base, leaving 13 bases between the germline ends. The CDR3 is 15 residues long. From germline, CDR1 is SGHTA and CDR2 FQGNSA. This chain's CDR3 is CASSSQGWGQETQYF. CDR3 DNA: TGTGCCAGCAGCTCACAGGGTTGGGGCCAAGAGACCCAGTACTTC.

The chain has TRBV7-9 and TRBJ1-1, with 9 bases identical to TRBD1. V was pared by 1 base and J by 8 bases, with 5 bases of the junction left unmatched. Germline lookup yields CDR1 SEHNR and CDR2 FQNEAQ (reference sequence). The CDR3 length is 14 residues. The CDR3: CASSLGDRVTEAFF. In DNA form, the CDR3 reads TGTGCCAGCAGCTTAGGGGACAGGGTAACCGAAGCTTTCTTT.

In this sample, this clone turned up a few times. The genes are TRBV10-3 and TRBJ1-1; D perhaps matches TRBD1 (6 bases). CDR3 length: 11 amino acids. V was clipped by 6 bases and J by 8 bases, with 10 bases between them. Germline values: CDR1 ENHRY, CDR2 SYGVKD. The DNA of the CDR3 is TGTGCCATCAGCAATACAGGGGAAGCTTTCTTT. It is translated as CAISNTGEAFF.

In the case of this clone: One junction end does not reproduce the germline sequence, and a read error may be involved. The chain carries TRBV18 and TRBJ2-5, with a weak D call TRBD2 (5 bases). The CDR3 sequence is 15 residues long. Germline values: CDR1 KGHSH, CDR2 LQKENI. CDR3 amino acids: CASPPMDLVVGTQYF. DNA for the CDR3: TGTGCCAGCCCACCAATGGACTTGGTCGTTGGGACCCAGTACTTC.

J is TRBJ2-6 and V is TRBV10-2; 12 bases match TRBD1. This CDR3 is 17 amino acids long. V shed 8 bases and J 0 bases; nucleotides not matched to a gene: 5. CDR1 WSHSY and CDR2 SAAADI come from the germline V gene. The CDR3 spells CASGGTGGFSGANVLTF. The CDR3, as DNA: TGCGCCAGCGGGGGGACAGGGGGCTTCTCTGGGGCCAACGTCCTGACTTTC.

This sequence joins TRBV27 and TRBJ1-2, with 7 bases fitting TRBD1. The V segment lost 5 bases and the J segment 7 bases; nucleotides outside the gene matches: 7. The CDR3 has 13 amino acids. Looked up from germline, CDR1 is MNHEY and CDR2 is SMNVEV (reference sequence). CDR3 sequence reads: CASSLQGNGGYTF. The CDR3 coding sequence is TGTGCCAGCAGTCTACAGGGGAACGGTGGCTACACCTTC.

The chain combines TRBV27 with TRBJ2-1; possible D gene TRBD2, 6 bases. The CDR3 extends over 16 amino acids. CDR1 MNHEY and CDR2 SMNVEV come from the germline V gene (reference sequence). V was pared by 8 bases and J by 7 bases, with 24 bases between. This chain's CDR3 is CASYGTGSYFRNEQFF. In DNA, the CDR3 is TGTGCCAGCTATGGGACTGGAAGTTATTTCCGGAATGAGCAGTTCTTC.

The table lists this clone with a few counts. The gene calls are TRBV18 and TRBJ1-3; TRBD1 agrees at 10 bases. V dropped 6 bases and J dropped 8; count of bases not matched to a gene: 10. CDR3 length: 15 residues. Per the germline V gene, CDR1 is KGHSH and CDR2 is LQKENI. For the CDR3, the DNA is TGTGCCAGCTCTCCGGGACAGGGGCAGATGTACACCATATATTTT. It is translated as CASSPGQGQMYTIYF.

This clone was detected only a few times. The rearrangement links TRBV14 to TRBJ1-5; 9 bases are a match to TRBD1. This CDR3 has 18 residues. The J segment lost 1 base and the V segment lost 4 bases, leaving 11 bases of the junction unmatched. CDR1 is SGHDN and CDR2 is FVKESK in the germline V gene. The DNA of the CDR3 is TGTGCCAGCAGCCCGTTTAGCCGGGACAGGGAAAGCAATCAGCCCCAGCATTTT. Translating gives CASSPFSRDRESNQPQHF.

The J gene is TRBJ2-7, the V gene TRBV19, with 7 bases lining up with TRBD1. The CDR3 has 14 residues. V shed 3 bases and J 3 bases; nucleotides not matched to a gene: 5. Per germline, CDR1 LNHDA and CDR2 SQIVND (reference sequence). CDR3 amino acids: CASSIPGQSYEQYF. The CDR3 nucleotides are TGTGCCAGTAGTATCCCGGGACAGAGCTACGAGCAGTACTTC. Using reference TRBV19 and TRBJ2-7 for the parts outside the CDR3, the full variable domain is DGGITQSPKYLFRKEGQNVTLSCEQNLNHDAMYWYRQDPGQGLRLIYYSQIVNDFQKGDIAEGYSVSREKKESFPLTVTSAQKNPTAFYLCASSIPGQSYEQYFGPGTRLTVT.

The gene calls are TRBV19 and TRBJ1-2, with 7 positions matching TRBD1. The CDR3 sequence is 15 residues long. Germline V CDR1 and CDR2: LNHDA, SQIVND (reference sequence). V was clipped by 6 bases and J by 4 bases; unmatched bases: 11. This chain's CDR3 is CASSLTGEWTYGYTF. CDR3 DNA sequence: TGTGCCAGTAGCCTCACAGGGGAATGGACCTATGGCTACACCTTC.

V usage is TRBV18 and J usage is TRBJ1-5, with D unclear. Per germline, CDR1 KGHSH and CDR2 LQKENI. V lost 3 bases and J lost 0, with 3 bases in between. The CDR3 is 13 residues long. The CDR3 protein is CASSPNSNQPQHF. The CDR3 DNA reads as TGTGCCAGCTCACCCAATAGCAATCAGCCCCAGCATTTT.

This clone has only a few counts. The CDR3 protein is CASSFVQGSADTQYF. The CDR3, as DNA: TGTGCCAGCAGCTTTGTACAGGGGAGCGCAGATACGCAGTATTTT. The genes are TRBV7-9 and TRBJ2-3; 7 positions match TRBD1. Trimming cost V 3 bases and J 4 bases; bases outside gene matches: 7. The CDR3 spans 15 residues. CDR1 and CDR2 (germline): SEHNR, FQNEAQ (reference sequence).

CDR3 bases: TGCGCCAGCAGCCCTCCCGACACTAACACTGAAGCTTTCTTT. Residues: CASSPPDTNTEAFF. The genes are TRBV5-1 and TRBJ1-1; D is ambiguous. In germline, CDR1 is SGHRS, CDR2 YFSETQ. The CDR3 consists of 14 residues. The V and J ends lost 4 bases and 2 bases respectively, with 12 bases between them.

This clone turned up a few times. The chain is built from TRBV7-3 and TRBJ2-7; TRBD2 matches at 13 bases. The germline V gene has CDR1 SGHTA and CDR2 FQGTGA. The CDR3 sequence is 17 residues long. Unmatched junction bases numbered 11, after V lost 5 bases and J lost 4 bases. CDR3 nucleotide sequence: TGTGCCAGCAGCCCAATCCCTCGGACTAGCGGGAGTTACGAGCAGTACTTC. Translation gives CASSPIPRTSGSYEQYF.